This is a list of T cell receptor beta chains from one sample in a study of cytomegalovirus exposure and HLA in healthy donors. The data were produced by immunoSEQ multiplex PCR, yet TCRdb's version contains in-frame clones alone and is incomplete. The sample consists of 150,000 or so clones, approximately 83% of them appearing once. The sequenced sample was PBMCs. The receptor source for this set is a man aged 18 to 29 in good health and CMV-seropositive. Each CDR3 is given without its conserved first and last residue. Rows may omit the clone size; those that give it use once, few, many or a size class.

v_call: TRBV27
j_call: TRBJ2-7
clone_size: .
cdr3_aa: ASSLSLAGTYEQY

v_call: TRBV6-6
j_call: TRBJ1-1
clone_size: .
cdr3_aa: ASSYPAGLNTEAF

v_call: TRBV30
j_call: TRBJ2-1
clone_size: .
cdr3_aa: AWSGWGTSNEQF

v_call: TRBV7-9
j_call: TRBJ2-1
clone_size: .
cdr3_aa: ASSLVAGVGNEQF

v_call: TRBV5-6
j_call: TRBJ2-2
clone_size: .
cdr3_aa: ASSLWGGRGTGELF

v_call: TRBV27
j_call: TRBJ1-1
clone_size: .
cdr3_aa: ASSLGPNTEAF

v_call: TRBV30
j_call: TRBJ1-3
clone_size: .
cdr3_aa: AWGLSGNTIY

v_call: TRBV29-1
j_call: .
clone_size: .
cdr3_aa: SVQNRDSSYEQY

v_call: TRBV15
j_call: TRBJ2-2
clone_size: .
cdr3_aa: ATSREAGGPTGELF

v_call: TRBV7-9
j_call: TRBJ2-1
clone_size: .
cdr3_aa: ASTRLAGGLGEQF

v_call: TRBV11-2
j_call: TRBJ2-5
clone_size: .
cdr3_aa: ASSLGRQAQETQY

v_call: TRBV5-4
j_call: TRBJ2-3
clone_size: .
cdr3_aa: ASSSLRTSGGYGSGDTQY

v_call: TRBV5-1
j_call: TRBJ2-1
clone_size: .
cdr3_aa: ASSQTGSSYNEQF

v_call: TRBV29-1
j_call: TRBJ2-7
clone_size: .
cdr3_aa: SVEVEGKGAYEQY

v_call: TRBV2
j_call: TRBJ1-4
clone_size: .
cdr3_aa: ASSERDSSIGRLF

v_call: TRBV10-2
j_call: TRBJ2-3
clone_size: .
cdr3_aa: ASGQGASDTQY

v_call: TRBV7-2
j_call: TRBJ1-5
clone_size: .
cdr3_aa: ASSLNGGAANQPQH

v_call: TRBV7-9
j_call: TRBJ1-1
clone_size: few
cdr3_aa: AEGGDTINTEAF

v_call: TRBV25-1
j_call: TRBJ2-3
clone_size: .
cdr3_aa: ASSEKRTSGGPTDTQY

v_call: TRBV4-2
j_call: TRBJ2-7
clone_size: few
cdr3_aa: ASSQTSVQY

v_call: TRBV2
j_call: TRBJ2-2
clone_size: once
cdr3_aa: ASSLPGLAGAGELF

v_call: TRBV19
j_call: TRBJ2-7
clone_size: .
cdr3_aa: ASSRSGNYEQY

v_call: TRBV2
j_call: TRBJ1-5
clone_size: .
cdr3_aa: ASSSQTGGSNQPQH

v_call: TRBV2
j_call: TRBJ1-3
clone_size: few
cdr3_aa: ASHQDRNTIY

v_call: TRBV5-6
j_call: TRBJ1-2
clone_size: few
cdr3_aa: ASSLGRGIHGYT

v_call: TRBV5-1
j_call: TRBJ1-4
clone_size: .
cdr3_aa: ASSLGQGSEKLF

v_call: TRBV5-1
j_call: TRBJ1-2
clone_size: .
cdr3_aa: ASSPVQGNGYT

v_call: TRBV7-9
j_call: TRBJ1-2
clone_size: few
cdr3_aa: ASSLGGQGGGYT

v_call: TRBV4-1
j_call: TRBJ1-2
clone_size: .
cdr3_aa: ASSQGPLAGGYGYS

v_call: TRBV7-7
j_call: TRBJ1-4
clone_size: few
cdr3_aa: ASSLGTGGEKLF

v_call: TRBV5-8
j_call: TRBJ2-3
clone_size: .
cdr3_aa: ASSEQGLVSTDTQY

v_call: TRBV11-2
j_call: TRBJ2-5
clone_size: .
cdr3_aa: ASSLALRGGIQETQY

v_call: TRBV6-4
j_call: TRBJ2-2
clone_size: .
cdr3_aa: ASSVLAGGSTGELF

v_call: TRBV6-4
j_call: TRBJ2-5
clone_size: .
cdr3_aa: ASSPDRSQETQY

v_call: TRBV5-1
j_call: TRBJ2-1
clone_size: .
cdr3_aa: ASRLGASGGDEQF

v_call: TRBV27
j_call: TRBJ1-4
clone_size: few
cdr3_aa: ASTKQGNEKLF

v_call: TRBV5-1
j_call: TRBJ1-2
clone_size: .
cdr3_aa: ASTDRRRTGALANYGYT

v_call: TRBV14
j_call: TRBJ1-6
clone_size: few
cdr3_aa: ASNSMGQGNSPLH

v_call: TRBV2
j_call: TRBJ2-7
clone_size: .
cdr3_aa: ASSGTSGSYEQY

v_call: TRBV4-2
j_call: TRBJ2-4
clone_size: .
cdr3_aa: ASSQEGVPGGNIQY

v_call: TRBV5-1
j_call: TRBJ2-7
clone_size: few
cdr3_aa: ASSWGDSLDEQY

v_call: TRBV25-1
j_call: TRBJ1-4
clone_size: .
cdr3_aa: ASSEATGRNEKLF

v_call: TRBV9
j_call: TRBJ1-3
clone_size: .
cdr3_aa: ASSAGTGLLGNTIY

v_call: TRBV6-1
j_call: TRBJ2-1
clone_size: .
cdr3_aa: ASGPLAGAGNEQF

v_call: TRBV16
j_call: TRBJ2-7
clone_size: .
cdr3_aa: ASSQWERLYEQY